This entry lists 5 T cell receptor beta chains sequenced from one sample in a study of cytomegalovirus exposure and HLA in healthy donors. Primers: 60 Vbeta forward and 13 Jbeta reverse. Data came from immunoSEQ multiplex PCR; TCRdb stores just in-frame clones and leaves some out. The table shows about 110,000 clones, with 70% to 80% occurring only once. What was sequenced was PBMCs. Receptors were obtained from a woman between 18 and 29 years old in good health and CMV-seropositive.

The V gene is TRBV7-9, the J gene TRBJ1-2, with TRBD1 identical over 8 bases. V was pared by 6 bases and J by 7 bases, with 10 bases of the junction left unmatched. The CDR3 length is 14 residues. Germline V lookup: CDR1 SEHNR, CDR2 FQNEAQ (reference sequence). The DNA of the CDR3 is TGTGCCAGCAGTCGAGTGGACAGGGAACGTGGCTACACCTTC. Its translation: CASSRVDRERGYTF.

This clone appeared once. The chain combines TRBV27 with TRBJ2-7; 7 bases map to TRBD1. The CDR3 extends over 13 amino acids. Unmatched junction bases numbered 4, after V lost 6 bases and J lost 2 bases. The V gene's germline CDR1 is MNHEY and CDR2 SMNVEV (reference sequence). Here the CDR3 DNA reads TGTGCCAGCAGCCGGACAGGTCCCTACGAGCAGTACTTC. Its translation is CASSRTGPYEQYF.

The chain uses TRBV30 and TRBJ1-1; TRBD1 is a possible D gene (6 bases). The V gene's germline CDR1 is GTSNPN and CDR2 SVGIG (reference sequence). The CDR3 length is 13 residues. V lost 4 bases and J lost 5, with 14 bases in between. The CDR3 protein is CAWTLRGGTEAFF. CDR3 DNA sequence: TGTGCCTGGACTTTAAGGGGGGGGACTGAAGCTTTCTTT.

This chain uses TRBV5-1 with TRBJ1-1; TRBD1 aligns across 7 bases. This CDR3 contains 13 residues. Unmatched junction bases numbered 5, after V lost 1 base and J lost 8 bases. CDR1 is SGHRS and CDR2 is YFSETQ in the germline V gene. The CDR3 region is CASSLPGRGEAFF. In nucleotides, the CDR3 is TGCGCCAGCAGCTTGCCAGGCAGGGGGGAAGCTTTCTTT.

V and J are TRBV9 and TRBJ1-2; 8 nucleotides match TRBD1. This CDR3 has 15 residues. From germline, CDR1 is SGDLS and CDR2 YYNGEE. With V trimmed by 0 bases and J by 4 bases, 5 bases remained unmatched. The CDR3 sequence: CASSVAPGGGYGYTF. The DNA for the CDR3 is TGTGCCAGCAGCGTAGCCCCAGGGGGCGGCTATGGCTACACCTTC.